This is a list of T cell receptor beta chains from one sample in a study of blood T cells in healthy people across ages. Using its own MiXCR run on the 5' RACE reads, TCRdb lists one record per CDR3 protein. The sample has hundreds of thousands of distinct CDR3 sequences; over 45% are singletons. Sequences were obtained from blood. The receptors stem from an older woman in good health. Each CDR3 is given with its conserved first and last residue. D genes are given only for firm matches. Clone size is given for some rows only: seen once, a few or many times, or a class if the clone is expanded.

v_call,d_call,j_call,clone_size,cdr3_nt,cdr3_aa
TRBV12-3/TRBV12-4,TRBD2,TRBJ2-5,.,TGTGCCAGCAGTTTTCGAGCGGGAGAGGTCGATGAGCAGTACTTC,CASSFRAGEVDEQYF
TRBV5-1,.,TRBJ2-1,few,TGCGCCAGCAGCTTACCATCTAATGAGCAGTTCTTC,CASSLPSNEQFF
TRBV5-5,TRBD1,TRBJ1-2,.,TGTGCCAGCAGCTTTGACAGGGACCTTAACTATGGCTACACCTTC,CASSFDRDLNYGYTF
TRBV20-1,.,TRBJ1-1,.,TGCAGTGCTAGTATAGGAGGTAACACTGAAGCTTTCTTT,CSASIGGNTEAFF
TRBV4-3,TRBD2,TRBJ2-7,once,TGCGCCAGCAGCCGAGGACTAGCGGGAGACCCTACCTACGAGCAGTACTTC,CASSRGLAGDPTYEQYF
TRBV11-1,.,TRBJ2-7,.,TGTGCCAGCAGCTTAGTGCCTAGCGAGGGCTACGAGCAGTACTTC,CASSLVPSEGYEQYF
TRBV7-6,TRBD2,TRBJ2-7,.,TGTGCCAGCAGCTCCGGGACTAGCGGAATCAGCTCCTACGAGCAGTACTTC,CASSSGTSGISSYEQYF
TRBV2,.,TRBJ2-4,.,TGTGCCAGCAGTGGGGGAAACTTGGCAGGGGTGGCCAAAAACATTCAGTACTTC,CASSGGNLAGVAKNIQYF
TRBV27,.,TRBJ1-1,few,TGTGCCACCCGACTACAATCAGGGACTGAAGCTTTCTTT,CATRLQSGTEAFF
TRBV11-3,.,TRBJ2-7,few,TGTGCCAGCAGCTTAGCGGCACCCTACGAGCAGTACTTC,CASSLAAPYEQYF
TRBV20-1,.,TRBJ2-1,few,TGCAGTGCTAGAGATGACCGTATTGAGCAGTTCTTC,CSARDDRIEQFF
TRBV29-1,.,TRBJ2-7,.,TGCAGCGTTGGGACCTACGAGCAGTACTTC,CSVGTYEQYF
TRBV9,TRBD2,TRBJ2-3,.,TGTGCCAGCAGTCTGATAGCGGGAGGGCCACGGAATACGCAGTATTTT,CASSLIAGGPRNTQYF
TRBV10-3,.,TRBJ2-3,.,TGTGCCACCGGGGGAGGGGGCCGTAGAGGGATCACAGATACGCAGTATTTT,CATGGGGRRGITDTQYF
TRBV5-1,.,TRBJ1-2,.,TGCGCCAGCAGCTTGGGGTGGACCGGCTACACCTTC,CASSLGWTGYTF
TRBV2,.,TRBJ2-7,once,TGTGCCAGCTCGCGCGGAGGCGGGCACTACGTGCAGTACTTC,CASSRGGGHYVQYF
TRBV20-1,TRBD1,TRBJ1-6,.,TGCAGTGCTAGACCCGGGACAGGGAGCTTAATGGATAATTCACCCCTCCACTTT,CSARPGTGSLMDNSPLHF
TRBV7-2,TRBD2,TRBJ2-5,.,TGTGCCAGCAGCCAAAGAACCGGGACTAGCGGGAGAGAGACCCAGTACTTC,CASSQRTGTSGRETQYF
TRBV15,.,TRBJ1-4,.,TGTGCCACCAGCAGAGATCGTGGGAGTGGACTGTTTTTT,CATSRDRGSGLFF
TRBV7-2,.,TRBJ2-7,once,TGTGCCAGCAGCCATGGACCGCAAAGGTTCGCCGAGCAGTACTTC,CASSHGPQRFAEQYF
TRBV20-1,.,TRBJ1-2,.,TGCAGTGCTCTAGAGACGTATGGCTACACCTTC,CSALETYGYTF
TRBV20-1,TRBD2,TRBJ2-7,once,TGCAGTGCGCCCTGGGTTTCCCCGGGACCAGCGGGAGGGTGGTCGGGCAATGAGCAGTACTTC,CSAPWVSPGPAGGWSGNEQYF
TRBV7-9,.,TRBJ1-1,.,TGTGCCAGCAGCATAACGGGGGGGGTCGATACTGAAGCTTTCTTT,CASSITGGVDTEAFF
TRBV28,TRBD2,TRBJ2-7,few,TGTGCCAGCAGACCGCTTAGCGGGAGGGCCCCCTACAATGAGCAGTACTTC,CASRPLSGRAPYNEQYF
TRBV4-3,.,TRBJ2-3,few,TGCGCCAGCAGCCAACTAGGACCAGATACGCAGTATTTT,CASSQLGPDTQYF
TRBV29-1,.,TRBJ1-2,.,TGCAGCGTTCCGACACCTACTAACTATGGCTACACCTTC,CSVPTPTNYGYTF
TRBV6-1,.,TRBJ2-5,.,TGTGCCAGCGGAGGTATTGCTTCGGAGACCCAGTACTTC,CASGGIASETQYF
TRBV10-3,.,TRBJ2-1,.,TGTGCCATCAGTGAGGAGACAGGTGACAATGGGCAGTTCTTC,CAISEETGDNGQFF
TRBV5-1,.,TRBJ2-3,.,TGCGCCAGCAGCTCAGGACAGATCACAGATACGCAGTATTTT,CASSSGQITDTQYF
TRBV11-1,.,TRBJ2-1,.,TGTGCCAGCAGCGCACAGTTTAGCTCCTACAATGAGCAGTTCTTC,CASSAQFSSYNEQFF
TRBV10-3,TRBD1,TRBJ1-1,.,TGTGCCATCAGAGGGACAGGGGGATACACTGAAGCTTTCTTT,CAIRGTGGYTEAFF
TRBV29-1,TRBD2,TRBJ2-1,.,TGCAGCTCCGCACTCACTAACTTGGAAGCGGGGCCCTACAATGAGCAGTTCTTC,CSSALTNLEAGPYNEQFF
TRBV7-9,.,TRBJ1-2,once,TGTGCCAGCAGCTCAACCGGGACGGAGATTTTATACACCTTC,CASSSTGTEILYTF
TRBV10-3,.,TRBJ1-1,few,TGTGCCATCAGTGAGTCCGGGGGGCCGGCTGAAGCTTTCTTT,CAISESGGPAEAFF